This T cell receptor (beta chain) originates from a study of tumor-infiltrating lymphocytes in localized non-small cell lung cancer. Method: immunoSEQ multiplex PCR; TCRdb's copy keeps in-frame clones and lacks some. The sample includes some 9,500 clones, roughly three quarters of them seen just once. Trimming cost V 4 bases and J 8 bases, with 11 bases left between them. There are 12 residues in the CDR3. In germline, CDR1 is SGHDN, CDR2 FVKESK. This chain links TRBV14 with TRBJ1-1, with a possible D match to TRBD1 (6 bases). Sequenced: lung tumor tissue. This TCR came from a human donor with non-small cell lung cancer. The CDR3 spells CASSRRGGEAFF. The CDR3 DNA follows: TGTGCCAGCAGCCGTCGAGGGGGGGAAGCTTTCTTT.